The next 21 T cell receptor beta chains were all read from a single sample in a study of blood T cell repertoires in COVID-19 (dated by TCRdb to 2018 to 2020). The library was prepared using the immunoSEQ multiplex PCR assay. The immuneACCESS repertoire file appears here via TCRdb, limited to in-frame rearrangements. These files lack a portion of the clones; in checked studies, under half of the deficit traces to unresolved V genes, and the cause of the others is not known. The sample table contains 300,000 to 350,000 clones; only one count was recorded for around 89% of them. Around 1% of the sample comes from the top ten. The sample consisted of peripheral blood. The receptors were sampled from a woman aged 40-49 years with COVID-19, enrolled during active disease.

The chain uses TRBV28 and TRBJ1-5, with D hard to call. The germline gives CDR1 MDHEN, CDR2 SYDVKM. V lost 8 bases and J lost 2, with 16 bases in between. CDR3 length: 15 amino acids. Here the CDR3 reads CASSGGRAGNQPQHF. As DNA, the CDR3 is TGTGCCAGCTCTGGAGGGCGAGCCGGCAATCAGCCCCAGCATTTT.

This rearrangement joins TRBV6-2 or TRBV6-3 to TRBJ1-6; D is unclear. Germline loops: CDR1 MNHEY, CDR2 SVGEGT. The CDR3 is 16 amino acids. Trimming stripped 2 bases from V and 3 bases from J, with 11 bases between. Here the CDR3 DNA reads TGTGCCAGCAGTTACCGGCAGGCTAACTATAATTCACCCCTCCACTTT. Its translation is CASSYRQANYNSPLHF.

This chain connects TRBV7-2 to TRBJ1-1; TRBD1 might be the D (6 bases). CDR1 and CDR2 from the germline V gene are SGHTA and FQGNSA. This CDR3 is 12 amino acids long. Trimming left V 6 bases short and J 8 bases short, with 13 bases between. CDR3 DNA sequence: TGTGCCAGCAGTTTCCCTACAGGGGAAGCTTTCTTT. Translating it yields CASSFPTGEAFF.

The chain combines TRBV28 with TRBJ1-1; tentatively, D is TRBD1 (5 bases). V shed 6 bases and J shed 11 bases, with 13 bases lying between them. Germline CDR1 and CDR2: MDHEN and SYDVKM. This CDR3 is 11 amino acids long. In DNA, the CDR3 is TGTGCCAGCAGGGGACTCTTTAATGCTTTCTTT. Its protein product is CASRGLFNAFF.

The chain links TRBV18 to TRBJ2-2; possibly TRBD2 for D (6 bases). This CDR3 comprises 19 residues. Germline assignment: CDR1 KGHSH and CDR2 LQKENI. V shed 6 bases and J shed 7 bases, with 30 bases lying between them. CDR3 coding DNA: TGTGCCAGCTCTCGATCACCCGAACTAGCTGGGGTTGTCGGCGGGGAGCTGTTTTTT. This sequence encodes CASSRSPELAGVVGGELFF. The complete variable domain, with remaining parts taken from reference TRBV18 and TRBJ2-2, reads NAGVMQNPRHLVRRRGQEARLRCSPMKGHSHVYWYRQLPEEGLKFMVYLQKENIIDESGMPKERFSAEFPKEGPSILRIQQVVRGDSAAYFCASSRSPELAGVVGGELFFGEGSRLTVL.

Details on this clone: An end of the junction differs from the germline gene, which may be a read error. The V call is TRBV7-7, the J call TRBJ2-1, with 9 bases aligning to TRBD2. Germline V gene data show CDR1 as SSHAT and CDR2 as FNYEAQ (reference sequence). This CDR3 is 15 amino acids long. The CDR3 protein is CASSFGAGGSNEQFF. The DNA of the CDR3 is TGTGCTAGCAGCTTCGGAGCGGGGGGCTCGAATGAGCAGTTCTTC.

Only one count was recorded for this clone. This chain uses TRBV11-2 with TRBJ2-5, with D maybe TRBD1 (6 bases). V was trimmed by 5 bases and J by 6 bases, leaving 16 bases between them. In germline, CDR1 is SGHAT, CDR2 FQNNGV. The CDR3 spans 14 residues. The CDR3 is CASSTSARGQTQYF. CDR3 nucleotide sequence: TGTGCCAGCAGCACATCGGCCAGGGGCCAGACCCAGTACTTC.

The genes are TRBV5-4 and TRBJ1-1, with TRBD1 as a possible D gene (6 bases). With 3 bases removed from V and 1 base from J, the gap between germline ends came to 10 bases. Germline CDR1 SGHNT, CDR2 YYREEE (reference sequence). This CDR3 has 14 residues. Here the CDR3 DNA reads TGTGCCAGCAGCTCCGGACAGCAGAACACTGAAGCTTTCTTT. It yields the protein CASSSGQQNTEAFF.

The rearrangement links TRBV7-2 to TRBJ1-1; D possibly corresponds to TRBD1 (5 bases). The CDR3 totals 15 residues. V lost 2 bases and J lost 3, with 13 bases in between. Germline CDR1 and CDR2: SGHTA and FQGNSA. The CDR3 DNA reads as TGTGCCAGCAGCTTAAGGTGGAAGGGGCACACTGAAGCTTTCTTT. Its protein product is CASSLRWKGHTEAFF.

This clone was found once. The V call is TRBV24-1, the J call TRBJ2-3; D is unresolved. The CDR3 contains 13 residues. Germline loops: CDR1 KGHDR, CDR2 SFDVKD. V was pared by 4 bases and J by 0 bases, with 4 bases between. The DNA for the CDR3 is TGTGCCACCAGTGAGGGCAGCACAGATACGCAGTATTTT. Protein: CATSEGSTDTQYF.

V usage is TRBV6-5 and J usage is TRBJ1-2; possible D gene TRBD1, 5 bases. V gave up 2 bases and J gave up 4 bases, with 17 bases separating them. The CDR3 has 16 residues. Germline V gene lookup returns CDR1 MNHEY and CDR2 SVGAGI. CDR3 in amino acids: CASSYTSRGSRYGYTF. The DNA of the CDR3 is TGTGCCAGCAGTTACACGAGTAGGGGATCGCGCTATGGCTACACCTTC.

The chain has TRBV3-1 (or the pseudogene TRBV3-2) and TRBJ2-3, with a possible D match to TRBD2 (6 bases). V lost 0 bases and J 2 bases, leaving 18 bases between the germline ends. CDR3 length: 18 residues. Germline assignment: CDR1 LGHDT and CDR2 YNNKEL (reference sequence). In nucleotides, the CDR3 is TGTGCCAGCAGCCAAGAGTTGATAACTAGCCGGGACACAGATACGCAGTATTTT. It yields the protein CASSQELITSRDTDTQYF.

The chain has TRBV2 and TRBJ2-1; maybe TRBD2 (5 bases). V was pared by 7 bases and J by 5 bases, with 15 bases between. This CDR3 has 14 amino acids. Germline V gives CDR1 SNHLY, CDR2 FYNNEI. For the CDR3, the DNA is TGTGCCAGCATCAACGGGATGACCAACAATGAGCAGTTCTTC. As protein: CASINGMTNNEQFF.

Regarding this clone: At the DNA level, this CDR3 is encoded by other sequences in the same sample as well. This chain links TRBV7-3 with TRBJ1-5; no reliable D call. The length of the CDR3 is 13 residues. Germline loops: CDR1 SGHTA, CDR2 FQGTGA. Trimming removed 1 base from V and 6 bases from J, with 7 bases in between. CDR3 bases: TGTGCCAGCAGCTTAATTTCCGGTCAGCCCCAGCATTTT. Encoded protein: CASSLISGQPQHF.

This clone has only one observation. The chain employs TRBV2 and TRBJ1-1; TRBD1 matches 9 bases. CDR3 length equals 16 residues. With 2 bases clipped from V and 2 bases from J, the junction kept 6 bases outside the gene matches. Germline V lookup: CDR1 SNHLY, CDR2 FYNNEI. CDR3 amino acids: CASSESRDRVNTEAFF. The DNA for the CDR3 is TGTGCCAGCAGTGAAAGTCGGGACAGGGTAAACACTGAAGCTTTCTTT.

The CDR3 DNA reads as TGTGCCAGCATTGGCACCTACGAGCAGTACTTC. This sequence encodes CASIGTYEQYF. The chain joins TRBV28 to TRBJ2-7; no firm D call. V dropped 7 bases and J dropped 2 bases, with 6 bases sitting between them. The CDR3 contains 11 residues. Per germline, CDR1 MDHEN and CDR2 SYDVKM.

J is TRBJ1-3 and V is TRBV27; D unclear. Trimming stripped 4 bases from V and 0 bases from J, with 13 bases between. Germline V gene lookup returns CDR1 MNHEY and CDR2 SMNVEV (reference sequence). The CDR3 consists of 16 residues. DNA of the CDR3: TGTGCCAGCAGTTCCCACGGGTCCTTCTCTGGAAACACCATATATTTT. This encodes CASSSHGSFSGNTIYF.

This chain links TRBV6-5 with TRBJ1-1; possibly TRBD1 for D (6 bases). V gave up 9 bases and J gave up 3 bases, with 17 bases separating them. This CDR3 contains 14 residues. Per the germline V gene, CDR1 is MNHEY and CDR2 is SVGAGI. The CDR3 DNA is TGTGCCAGTCGATTATTAGAGGGGGACACTGAAGCTTTCTTT. Amino acid sequence: CASRLLEGDTEAFF.

The chain joins TRBV7-9 to TRBJ2-7, with D perhaps TRBD2 (6 bases). In germline, CDR1 is SEHNR, CDR2 FQNEAQ (reference sequence). V dropped 5 bases and J dropped 4 bases, with 12 bases sitting between them. The CDR3 has 13 residues. The CDR3 loop is CASSRGLLYEQYF. In nucleotides, the CDR3 is TGTGCCAGCAGCCGCGGACTACTTTACGAGCAGTACTTC.

This clone was recorded only once. The J gene is TRBJ2-1, the V gene TRBV20-1; TRBD2 is a possible D gene (6 bases). The CDR3 loop spans 11 amino acids. V dropped 7 bases and J dropped 8 bases, with 12 bases sitting between them. Germline CDR1 DFQATT, CDR2 SNEGSKA (reference sequence). CDR3 sequence reads: CSETRIDEQFF. In DNA, the CDR3 is TGCAGTGAGACTAGGATCGATGAGCAGTTCTTC.

This chain uses TRBV7-2 with TRBJ1-1; a possible D gene is TRBD1 (5 bases). V lost 5 bases and J 1 base, leaving 14 bases between the germline ends. The V gene's germline CDR1 is SGHTA and CDR2 FQGNSA. The CDR3 spans 15 residues. The CDR3 DNA is TGTGCCAGCAGCCTCCACAGGCAAGCGAACACTGAAGCTTTCTTT. Translating it yields CASSLHRQANTEAFF.